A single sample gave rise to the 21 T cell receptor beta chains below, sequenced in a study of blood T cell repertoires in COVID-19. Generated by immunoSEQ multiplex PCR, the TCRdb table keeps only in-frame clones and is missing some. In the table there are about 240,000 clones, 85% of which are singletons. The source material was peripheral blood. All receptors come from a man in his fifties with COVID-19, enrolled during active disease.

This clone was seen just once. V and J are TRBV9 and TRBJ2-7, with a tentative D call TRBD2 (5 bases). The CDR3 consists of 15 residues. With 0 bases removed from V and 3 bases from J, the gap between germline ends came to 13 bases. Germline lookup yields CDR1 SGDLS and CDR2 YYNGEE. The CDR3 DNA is TGTGCCAGCAGCGTAGGTGAGGGAACGTTCTACGAGCAGTACTTC. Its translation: CASSVGEGTFYEQYF. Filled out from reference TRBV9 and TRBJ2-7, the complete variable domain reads DSGVTQTPKHLITATGQRVTLRCSPRSGDLSVYWYQQSLDQGLQFLIQYYNGEERAKGNILERFSAQQFPDLHSELNLSSLELGDSALYFCASSVGEGTFYEQYFGPGTRLTVT.

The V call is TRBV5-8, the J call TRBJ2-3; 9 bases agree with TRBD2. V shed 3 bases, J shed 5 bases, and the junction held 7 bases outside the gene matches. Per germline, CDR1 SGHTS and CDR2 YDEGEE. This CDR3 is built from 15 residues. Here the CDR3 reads CASSYELAGGDTQYF. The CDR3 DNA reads TGTGCCAGCAGCTATGAACTAGCGGGTGGAGATACGCAGTATTTT.

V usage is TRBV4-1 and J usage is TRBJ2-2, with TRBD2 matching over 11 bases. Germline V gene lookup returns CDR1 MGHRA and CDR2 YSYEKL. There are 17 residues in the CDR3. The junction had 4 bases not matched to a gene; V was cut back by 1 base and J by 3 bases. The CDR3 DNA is TGCGCCAGCAGCCAAGCCGGGACTAGCGGATACACCGGGGAGCTGTTTTTT. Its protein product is CASSQAGTSGYTGELFF.

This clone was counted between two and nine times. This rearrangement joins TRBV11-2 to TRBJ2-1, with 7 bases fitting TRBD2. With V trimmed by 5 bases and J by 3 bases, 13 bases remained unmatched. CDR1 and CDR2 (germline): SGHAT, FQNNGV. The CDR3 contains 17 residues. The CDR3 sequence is CASSPPTGTTDYNEQFF. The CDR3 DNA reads TGTGCCAGCAGCCCGCCGACCGGGACTACCGACTACAATGAGCAGTTCTTC.

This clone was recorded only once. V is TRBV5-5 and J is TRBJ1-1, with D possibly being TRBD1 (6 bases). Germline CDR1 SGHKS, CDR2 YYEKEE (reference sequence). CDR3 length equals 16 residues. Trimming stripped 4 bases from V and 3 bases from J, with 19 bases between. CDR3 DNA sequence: TGTGCCAGCAGCCCCCGGAGGGGGGGAGCGTACACTGAAGCTTTCTTT. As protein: CASSPRRGGAYTEAFF. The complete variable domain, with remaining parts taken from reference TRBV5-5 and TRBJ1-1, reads DAGVTQSPTHLIKTRGQQVTLRCSPISGHKSVSWYQQVLGQGPQFIFQYYEKEERGRGNFPDRFSARQFPNYSSELNVNALLLGDSALYLCASSPRRGGAYTEAFFGQGTRLTVV.

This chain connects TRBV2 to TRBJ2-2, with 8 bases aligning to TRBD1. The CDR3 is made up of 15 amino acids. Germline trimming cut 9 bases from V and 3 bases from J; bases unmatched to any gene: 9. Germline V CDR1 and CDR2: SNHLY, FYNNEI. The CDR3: CASTINRGDTGELFF. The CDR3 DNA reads TGTGCCAGTACGATTAACAGGGGGGACACCGGGGAGCTGTTTTTT.

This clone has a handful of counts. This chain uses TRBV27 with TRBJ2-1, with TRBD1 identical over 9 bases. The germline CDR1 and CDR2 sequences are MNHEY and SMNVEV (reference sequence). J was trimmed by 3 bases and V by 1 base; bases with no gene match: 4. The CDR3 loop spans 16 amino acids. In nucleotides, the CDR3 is TGTGCCAGCAGTTTATTACCGGGACAGGGCTACAATGAGCAGTTCTTC. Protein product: CASSLLPGQGYNEQFF.

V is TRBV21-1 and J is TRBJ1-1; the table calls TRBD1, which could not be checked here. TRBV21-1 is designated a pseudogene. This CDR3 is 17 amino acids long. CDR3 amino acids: CASSKGAVQGVINEAFF. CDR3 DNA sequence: TGTGCCAGCAGCAAGGGGGCCGTACAGGGAGTGATCAATGAAGCTTTCTTT.

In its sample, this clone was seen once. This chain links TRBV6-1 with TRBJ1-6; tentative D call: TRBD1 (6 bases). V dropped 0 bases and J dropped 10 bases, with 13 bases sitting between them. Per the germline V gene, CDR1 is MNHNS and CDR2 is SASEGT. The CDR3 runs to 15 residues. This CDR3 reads CASSEARQGWSPLHF. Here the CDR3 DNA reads TGTGCCAGCAGTGAAGCTCGGCAGGGGTGGTCACCCCTCCACTTT.

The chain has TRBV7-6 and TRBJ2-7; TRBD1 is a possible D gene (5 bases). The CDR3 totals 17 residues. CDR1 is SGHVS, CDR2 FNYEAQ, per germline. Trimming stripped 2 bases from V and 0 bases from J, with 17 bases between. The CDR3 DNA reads TGTGCCAGCAGCTTATCGACGGCAGGGCACTACTCCTACGAGCAGTACTTC. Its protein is CASSLSTAGHYSYEQYF.

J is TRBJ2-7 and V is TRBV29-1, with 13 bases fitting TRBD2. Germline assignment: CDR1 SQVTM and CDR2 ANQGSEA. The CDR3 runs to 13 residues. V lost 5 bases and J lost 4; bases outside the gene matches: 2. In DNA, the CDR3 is TGCAGCGTTAAGACTAGCGGGGGGTACGAGCAGTACTTC. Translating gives CSVKTSGGYEQYF.

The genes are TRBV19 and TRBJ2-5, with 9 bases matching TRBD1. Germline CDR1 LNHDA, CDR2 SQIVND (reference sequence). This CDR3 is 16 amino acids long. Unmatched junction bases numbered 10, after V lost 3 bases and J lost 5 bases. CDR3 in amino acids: CASSIGAQGAGETQYF. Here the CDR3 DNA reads TGTGCCAGTAGTATTGGGGCACAGGGGGCAGGGGAGACCCAGTACTTC.

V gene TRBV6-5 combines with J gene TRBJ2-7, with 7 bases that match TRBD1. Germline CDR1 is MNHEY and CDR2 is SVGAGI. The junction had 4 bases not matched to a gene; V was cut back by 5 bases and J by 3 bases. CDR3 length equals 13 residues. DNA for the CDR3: TGTGCCAGCAGTCTCCGGGACAGCTACGAGCAGTACTTC. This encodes CASSLRDSYEQYF.

The chain's CDR3 is CASSLGQGVRYEQYF. CDR3 bases: TGTGCCAGCAGCCTGGGACAGGGGGTGCGCTACGAGCAGTACTTC. The rearrangement joins TRBV7-9 to TRBJ2-7, with TRBD1 matching over 11 bases. The CDR3 has 15 residues. Germline assignment: CDR1 SEHNR and CDR2 FQNEAQ (reference sequence). V gave up 5 bases and J gave up 3 bases; unmatched junction bases: 6.

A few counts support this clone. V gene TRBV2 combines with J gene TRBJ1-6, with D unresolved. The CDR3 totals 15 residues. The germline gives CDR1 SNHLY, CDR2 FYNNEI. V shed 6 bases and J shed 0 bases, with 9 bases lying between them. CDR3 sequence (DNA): TGTGCCAGCAGCTTAGGGAGCTCCTATAATTCACCCCTCCACTTT. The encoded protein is CASSLGSSYNSPLHF.

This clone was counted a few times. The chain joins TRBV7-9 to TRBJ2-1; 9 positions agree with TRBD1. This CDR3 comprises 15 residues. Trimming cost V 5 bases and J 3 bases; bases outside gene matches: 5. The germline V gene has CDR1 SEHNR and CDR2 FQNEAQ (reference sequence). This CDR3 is CASSTDRGNYNEQFF. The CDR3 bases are TGTGCCAGCAGCACCGACAGGGGGAACTACAATGAGCAGTTCTTC.

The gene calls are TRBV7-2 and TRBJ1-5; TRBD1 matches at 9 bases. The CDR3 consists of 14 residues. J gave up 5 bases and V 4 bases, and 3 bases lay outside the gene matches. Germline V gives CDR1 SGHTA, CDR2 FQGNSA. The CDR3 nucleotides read TGTGCCAGCAGCTATACAGGGGGCGATCAGCCCCAGCATTTT. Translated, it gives CASSYTGGDQPQHF.

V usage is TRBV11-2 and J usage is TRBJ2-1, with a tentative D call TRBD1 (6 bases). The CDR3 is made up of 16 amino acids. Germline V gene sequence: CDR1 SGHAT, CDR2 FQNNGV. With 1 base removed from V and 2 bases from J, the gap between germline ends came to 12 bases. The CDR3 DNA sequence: TGTGCCAGCAGCTTAGGATTTCAGGGGCCCTACAATGAGCAGTTCTTC. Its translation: CASSLGFQGPYNEQFF.

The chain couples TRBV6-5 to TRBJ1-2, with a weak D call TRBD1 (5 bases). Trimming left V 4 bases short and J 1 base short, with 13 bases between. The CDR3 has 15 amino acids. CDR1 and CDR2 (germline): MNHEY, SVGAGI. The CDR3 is CASSSMSGRNYGYTF. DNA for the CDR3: TGTGCCAGCAGTTCCATGTCAGGGCGTAACTATGGCTACACCTTC.

CDR3: CASSLTGGKGNEQYF. In DNA form, the CDR3 reads TGCGCCAGCAGCTTGACAGGGGGCAAAGGTAACGAGCAGTACTTC. The chain recombines TRBV5-1 with TRBJ2-7; 9 bases line up with TRBD1. The CDR3 runs to 15 residues. Germline CDR1 and CDR2: SGHRS and YFSETQ. With V trimmed by 1 base and J by 5 bases, 7 bases remained unmatched.

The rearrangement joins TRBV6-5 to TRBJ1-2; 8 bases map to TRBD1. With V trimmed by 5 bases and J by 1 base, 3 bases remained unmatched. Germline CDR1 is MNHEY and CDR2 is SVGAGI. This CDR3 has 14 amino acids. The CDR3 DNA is TGTGCCAGCAGTAGGGACAGGCTTAACTATGGCTACACCTTC. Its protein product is CASSRDRLNYGYTF.